The rows below give T cell receptor beta chains drawn from one sample of a study of cytomegalovirus exposure and HLA in healthy donors. Data came from immunoSEQ multiplex PCR; TCRdb stores just in-frame clones and leaves some out. Among tens of thousands of clones listed, roughly 95% were seen once. Sample: PBMCs. These receptors all come from a woman aged 18-29 years in good health and CMV-seropositive. Each CDR3 is given with its conserved first and last residue. The D gene is left open where the match is weak. Clone size is given for some rows only: seen once, a few or many times, or a class if the clone is expanded.

D	V	size	J	DNA	CDR3
NA	TRBV19	NA	TRBJ1-5	TGTGCCAGTAGGACCCCCGGGGGGGTTGGGCAGCCCCAGCATTTT	CASRTPGGVGQPQHF
NA	TRBV7-7	once	TRBJ2-7	TGTGCTAGCAGCTTTGACAGCTCAGGGGTCTACGAGCAGTACTTC	CASSFDSSGVYEQYF
NA	TRBV28	NA	TRBJ1-5	TGTGCCAGCAGTTTTGGCAGGAGGGGCAATCAGCCCCAGCATTTT	CASSFGRRGNQPQHF
NA	TRBV19	NA	TRBJ1-2	TGTGCCAGTAGTATCGGCCTAGGGAGGCCTAACTATGGCTACACCTTC	CASSIGLGRPNYGYTF
TRBD2	TRBV4-3	NA	TRBJ2-1	TGCGCCAGCAGCAACAGAGCGGGAGCCCACAATGAGCAGTTCTTC	CASSNRAGAHNEQFF
TRBD1	TRBV6-4	NA	TRBJ2-1	TGTGCCAGCAGAAATACCCTAGGGGGCCCAACCTACAATGAGCAGTTCTTC	CASRNTLGGPTYNEQFF
TRBD1	TRBV28	NA	TRBJ1-5	TGTGCCAGCAGTACAATCGGACAGGGAAGGCGCAATCAGCCCCAGCATTTT	CASSTIGQGRRNQPQHF
TRBD1	TRBV10-1	NA	TRBJ2-5	TGCGCCAGCAGTGAGCTACTTAAGAATTCGGGACAGGGGTGGGAGACCCAGTACTTC	CASSELLKNSGQGWETQYF
NA	TRBV19	NA	TRBJ1-5	TGTGCCAGTAGTTTACAGGGACGGGGCAATCAGCCCCAGCATTTT	CASSLQGRGNQPQHF
NA	TRBV5-4	NA	TRBJ2-2	TGTGCCAGCAGCCCCCCGGGCGGGGTGAACACCGGGGAGCTGTTTTTT	CASSPPGGVNTGELFF